This T cell receptor (beta chain) emerged from a study of T cell responses to AZD1222 COVID-19 vaccine (dated by TCRdb to about 2021). Some background on the complete study: AZD1222 recipients whose second dose came at about 4 weeks and those whose second dose came at about 12 weeks were combined into one group, since spike-specific TCR depth and breadth did not differ between the two schedules. Trial participants were enrolled into age subgroups of 18-55, 56-69 and 70-plus years, which contained 148, 28 and 57 TCR-sequenced participants, respectively. A total of approximately 250 trial participants underwent TCR sequencing, of whom nearly 210 had received two doses of AZD1222 and approximately 26 had received two doses of the MenACWY control vaccine.

The time point label of this sample denotes: baseline before first vaccination. Vaccinee samples were obtained from the UK trials COV001 and COV002, which included a single-blind randomized controlled phase 2/3 trial of AZD1222 (ChAdOx1 nCoV-19) in healthy adults. For TCRbeta chain sequencing, PBMC samples were collected from trial participants at day 0 and at day 28 after the second dose. In this sample, this clone turned up a few times. Its antigen remains undetermined. It has no much larger one-base neighbor in the sample; base qualities were not kept. The CDR3 regions of human TCRbeta chains were analyzed by immunosequencing. On the study's bioinformatics: Repertoire TCRs were checked for matches against a reference library of SARS-CoV-2-specific TCRs that had been generated using the MIRA antigen-specificity platform. Breadth was defined as the fraction of unique TCRs that were SARS-CoV-2-associated. Depth was defined as the fraction of total T cells that were SARS-CoV-2-associated. Each spike-specific TCR was assigned to its reactive spike region and to a CD4 or CD8 class using the MIRA data. Log10-transformed breadth and depth values were compared by one-way ANOVA with Sidak's multiple comparisons tests. TCRdb re-hosts the immuneACCESS table, in-frame sequences only. Its copies lack some clones; in the studies checked, an unresolved V gene accounts for under half of them, and the cause for the rest is not known. The V and J calls and clone size come from that table; D and trimming were worked out from the DNA. The sample table lists 85,000 to 120,000 clones, approximately 84% of them with a count of one. Approximately 15% of the sample goes to the ten largest clones.

Paper-wide results and their limitations: In the small 56-69-year group, the increase in depth fell short of significance, most likely because of low power. Conclusions about previously exposed vaccinees are limited, since just a handful of AZD1222 recipients were seropositive for SARS-CoV-2 at baseline. Because no day 14 peak-response samples were available, repertoires were characterized only after the peak T cell response. CD4 TCRs associated with the vaccine covered the entire spike protein, and the dominant responses were in regions 160-218 and 743-854. Participants were mostly white British, with more females than males. The authors suggested clonal diversity may have been underestimated. Reportedly, almost half of the unique spike-specific TCRs recognized epitopes lying outside the regions that are mutated in the B.1.351 and B.1.1.7 variants. Spike-specific TCR breadth and depth rose significantly after two AZD1222 doses compared with day 0 and with MenACWY recipients.

Between the V and J ends, shortened by 1 base and 1 base respectively, the junction contains 9 bases. The CDR3 holds 15 amino acids from the cysteine to the phenylalanine. CDR3 DNA is the only sequence kept; it has 45 bases, read in frame from the first base. From the germline V gene, CDR1 is KGHDR and CDR2 is SFDVKD. The sample was peripheral blood, taken on day 0 of AZD1222 vaccination. This sequence was found in an adult in good health. The chain is encoded by TRBV24-1 joined to TRBJ2-5; the D segment cannot be called with confidence. The CDR3 sequence is CATSDFTLSQETQYF. The bases read TGTGCCACCAGTGATTTCACTTTGAGCCAAGAGACCCAGTACTTC.